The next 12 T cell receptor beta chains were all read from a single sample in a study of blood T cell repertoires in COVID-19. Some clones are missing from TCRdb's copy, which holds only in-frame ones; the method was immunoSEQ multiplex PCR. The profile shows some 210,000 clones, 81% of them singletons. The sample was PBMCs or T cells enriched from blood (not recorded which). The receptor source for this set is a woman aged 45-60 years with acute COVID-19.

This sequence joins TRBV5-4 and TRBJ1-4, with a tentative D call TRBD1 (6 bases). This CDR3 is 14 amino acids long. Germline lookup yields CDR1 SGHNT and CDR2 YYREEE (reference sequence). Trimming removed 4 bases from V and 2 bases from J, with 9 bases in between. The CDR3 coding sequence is TGTGCCAGCAGCACACAGGGTACTAATGAAAAACTGTTTTTT. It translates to CASSTQGTNEKLFF.

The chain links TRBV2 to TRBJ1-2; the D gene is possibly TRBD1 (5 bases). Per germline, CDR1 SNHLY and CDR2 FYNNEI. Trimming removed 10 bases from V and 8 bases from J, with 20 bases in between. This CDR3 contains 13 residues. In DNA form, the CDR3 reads TGTGCCATTAGCTCCCGGGACTTAGGGGGCTACACCTTC. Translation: CAISSRDLGGYTF.

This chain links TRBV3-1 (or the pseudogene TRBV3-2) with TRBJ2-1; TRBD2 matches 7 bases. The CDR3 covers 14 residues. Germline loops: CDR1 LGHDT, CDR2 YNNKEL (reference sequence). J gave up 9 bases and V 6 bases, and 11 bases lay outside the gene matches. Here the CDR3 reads CASRFSAGVSEQFF. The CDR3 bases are TGTGCCAGCAGATTCTCTGCGGGAGTGAGTGAGCAGTTCTTC.

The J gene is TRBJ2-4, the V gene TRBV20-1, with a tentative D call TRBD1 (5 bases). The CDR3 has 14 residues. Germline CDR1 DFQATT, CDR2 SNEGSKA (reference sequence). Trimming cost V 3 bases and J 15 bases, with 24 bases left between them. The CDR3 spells CSASGAGSPTPGYF. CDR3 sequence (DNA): TGCAGTGCTAGTGGGGCCGGCTCCCCAACGCCTGGGTACTTC.

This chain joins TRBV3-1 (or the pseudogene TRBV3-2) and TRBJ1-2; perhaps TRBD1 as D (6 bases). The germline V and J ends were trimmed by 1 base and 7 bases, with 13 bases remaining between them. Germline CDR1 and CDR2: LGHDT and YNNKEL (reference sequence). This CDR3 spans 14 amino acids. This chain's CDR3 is CASSQGGSGVGYTF. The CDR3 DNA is TGTGCCAGCAGCCAAGGGGGGTCAGGGGTTGGCTACACCTTC.

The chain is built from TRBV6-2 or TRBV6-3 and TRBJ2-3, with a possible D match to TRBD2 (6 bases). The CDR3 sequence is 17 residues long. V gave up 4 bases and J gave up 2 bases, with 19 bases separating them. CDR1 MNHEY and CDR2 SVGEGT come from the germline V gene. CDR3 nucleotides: TGTGCCAGCAGTTGGGGAGGCGGCGGGTTGCTCACAGATACGCAGTATTTT. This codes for CASSWGGGGLLTDTQYF.

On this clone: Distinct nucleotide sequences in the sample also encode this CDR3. CDR3: CASSPSGATNEKLFF. The CDR3, as DNA: TGTGCCAGCTCACCCTCGGGAGCAACTAATGAAAAACTGTTTTTT. V gene TRBV18 combines with J gene TRBJ1-4; D call uncertain. Germline assignment: CDR1 KGHSH and CDR2 LQKENI. Trimming cost V 3 bases and J 0 bases, with 8 bases left between them. The CDR3 sequence is 15 residues long.

The CDR3 sequence is CASRLEGVGETQYF. Here the CDR3 DNA reads TGTGCCAGCAGACTTGAGGGGGTTGGTGAGACCCAGTACTTC. The chain combines TRBV6-5 with TRBJ2-5, with D possibly TRBD1 on 6 matching bases. The CDR3 is 14 amino acids. V was pared by 6 bases and J by 5 bases, with 16 bases between. Germline lookup yields CDR1 MNHEY and CDR2 SVGAGI.

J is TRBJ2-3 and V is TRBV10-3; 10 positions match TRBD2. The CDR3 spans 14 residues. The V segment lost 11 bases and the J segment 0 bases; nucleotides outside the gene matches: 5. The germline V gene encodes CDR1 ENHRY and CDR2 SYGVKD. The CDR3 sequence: CAARTSGSTDTQYF. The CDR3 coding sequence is TGTGCCGCCCGGACTAGCGGTAGCACAGATACGCAGTATTTT.

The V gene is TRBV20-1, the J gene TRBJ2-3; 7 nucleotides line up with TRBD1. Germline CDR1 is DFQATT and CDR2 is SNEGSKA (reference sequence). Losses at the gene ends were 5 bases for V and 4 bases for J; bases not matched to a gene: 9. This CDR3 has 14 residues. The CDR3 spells CSAGGVGTADTQYF. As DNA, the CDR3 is TGCAGTGCTGGTGGAGTCGGGACAGCAGATACGCAGTATTTT.

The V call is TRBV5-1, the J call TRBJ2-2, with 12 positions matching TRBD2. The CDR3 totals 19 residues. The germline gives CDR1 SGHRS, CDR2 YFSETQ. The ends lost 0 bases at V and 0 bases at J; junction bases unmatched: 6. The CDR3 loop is CASSLGLAGALANTGELFF. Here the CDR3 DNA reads TGCGCCAGCAGCTTGGGACTAGCGGGGGCCTTAGCGAACACCGGGGAGCTGTTTTTT.

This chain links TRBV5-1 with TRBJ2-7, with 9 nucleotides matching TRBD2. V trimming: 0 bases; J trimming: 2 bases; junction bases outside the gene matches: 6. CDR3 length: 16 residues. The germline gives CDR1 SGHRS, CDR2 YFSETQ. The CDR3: CASSLEASGNTYEQYF. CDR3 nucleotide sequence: TGCGCCAGCAGCTTGGAGGCTAGCGGGAACACCTACGAGCAGTACTTC.